This record concerns one T cell receptor (beta chain) sequence. This entry comes from a study of OX40 agonist ivuxolimab in advanced cancers. Assay used: immunoSEQ multiplex PCR; TCRdb lists only in-frame clones, some missing. The sample has 90,000 to 100,000 clones; 88% are singletons. Trimming took 3 bases from V and 7 from J, leaving 11 bases between them. Germline V lookup: CDR1 SGHDT, CDR2 YYEEEE. The CDR3 extends over 12 amino acids. The chain is built from TRBV5-6 and TRBJ2-7, with D tentatively TRBD1 or TRBD2 (5 bases each). This receptor was obtained from an adult with an advanced solid tumor such as melanoma, head and neck, liver or kidney cancer. The specimen comprised CD4+ or CD8+ T cells sorted from blood, sampled in a trial of the OX40 agonist ivuxolimab. The CDR3 region is CASSSPGREQYV. The CDR3 DNA sequence: TGTGCCAGCAGCTCCCCGGGGCGAGAGCAGTACGTC.